The next 20 T cell receptor beta chains were all read from a single sample in a study of control samples from healthy donors and cancer patients. Sequenced by immunoSEQ multiplex PCR; TCRdb stores in-frame clones only, minus some. The sample has approximately 150,000 clones; roughly 94% are singletons. The sequenced sample was PBMCs. The receptor set was obtained from a man in his 60s with colorectal cancer.

The V and J genes are TRBV9 and TRBJ2-5; D remains unclear. Germline-derived CDR1 and CDR2 are SGDLS and YYNGEE. V lost 2 bases and J lost 2, with 10 bases in between. The CDR3 runs 14 residues. For the CDR3, the DNA is TGTGCCAGCAGCGTTTCAACCGAACAAGAGACCCAGTACTTC. Its protein is CASSVSTEQETQYF.

This clone has more than one count but fewer than ten. This chain's CDR3 is CASARESNQPQHF. In DNA, the CDR3 is TGTGCCAGCGCCAGGGAGAGCAATCAGCCCCAGCATTTT. The chain joins TRBV2 to TRBJ1-5, with a tentative D call TRBD1 (5 bases). Germline V gives CDR1 SNHLY, CDR2 FYNNEI. The CDR3 has 13 residues. The V gene lost 8 bases and the J gene lost 1 base, with 9 bases spanning the gap.

The chain combines TRBV23-1 with TRBJ1-5, with 9 bases fitting TRBD1. TRBV23-1 is treated as an ORF (open reading frame) with a function not yet certain. The V and J ends lost 2 bases and 2 bases, in that order; junction bases with no gene match: 1. CDR3 length: 15 amino acids. The CDR3 loop is CASSQRTGGNQPQHF. In DNA form, the CDR3 reads TGCGCCAGCAGTCAACGGACAGGGGGCAATCAGCCCCAGCATTTT.

The chain uses TRBV5-1 and TRBJ1-2, with 8 bases that match TRBD1. Germline assignment: CDR1 SGHRS and CDR2 YFSETQ. The ends lost 7 bases at V and 7 bases at J; junction bases unmatched: 12. This CDR3 contains 14 residues. This chain's CDR3 is CASSFGQGQSGYTF. The CDR3 DNA follows: TGCGCCAGCTCGTTCGGACAGGGCCAGTCTGGCTACACCTTC.

This CDR3 reads CASITRQGHTGELFF. The CDR3 DNA reads as TGTGCCAGCATCACTAGACAGGGACACACCGGGGAGCTGTTTTTT. This chain connects TRBV6-5 to TRBJ2-2; the match to TRBD1 covers 7 bases. The CDR3 is 15 residues long. Trimming took 7 bases from V and 3 from J; bases not matched to a gene: 8. CDR1 is MNHEY and CDR2 is SVGAGI in the germline V gene.

This rearrangement joins TRBV4-3 to TRBJ1-1; no reliable D call. There are 13 residues in the CDR3. V was pared by 0 bases and J by 4 bases, with 6 bases between. Germline CDR1 LGHNA, CDR2 YSLEER. CDR3 residues: CASSQETVTEAFF. The CDR3 region has the DNA TGCGCCAGCAGCCAAGAAACAGTCACTGAAGCTTTCTTT.

This chain joins TRBV4-1 and TRBJ2-3; unclear D gene. Germline V gives CDR1 MGHRA, CDR2 YSYEKL. Trimming shortened V by 3 bases and J by 0 bases, and 4 bases separated the two germline ends. This CDR3 contains 13 residues. CDR3: CASSQMSTDTQYF. Here the CDR3 DNA reads TGCGCCAGCAGCCAGATGAGCACAGATACGCAGTATTTT.

As to this clone: The junction shows a germline mismatch at one end, possibly a read error. The chain is built from TRBV6-1 and TRBJ2-7, with a weak D call TRBD2 (5 bases). Germline V CDR1 and CDR2: MNHNS, SASEGT. The CDR3 sequence is 11 residues long. The CDR3 DNA is TGTGCCAGCAGTGAATCGGGAAGGGTAGGCTTC. It is translated as CASSESGRVGF.

The V gene is TRBV6-5, the J gene TRBJ2-7; D is uncertain. Germline V gene lookup returns CDR1 MNHEY and CDR2 SVGAGI. The CDR3 runs to 14 residues. Between the trimmed V and J ends, which lost 7 bases and 0 bases, there was a span of 13 bases. CDR3 in DNA: TGTGCCAGCAAAGACACCCCCAGCTCCTACGAGCAGTACTTC. Its protein is CASKDTPSSYEQYF.

The chain links TRBV5-1 to TRBJ1-2; D perhaps matches TRBD1 (5 bases). Trimming stripped 0 bases from V and 6 bases from J, with 12 bases between. Germline loops: CDR1 SGHRS, CDR2 YFSETQ. The CDR3 is 14 amino acids. In nucleotides, the CDR3 is TGCGCCAGCAGCTTGGGGGACCTACGAAATGGCTACACCTTC. Residues: CASSLGDLRNGYTF.

This clone was found once. This chain uses TRBV19 with TRBJ1-2; D not certain. The CDR3 runs 16 residues. V lost 4 bases and J lost 2, with 17 bases in between. CDR1 LNHDA and CDR2 SQIVND come from the germline V gene (reference sequence). CDR3 amino acids: CASSRFSEGINYGYTF. For the CDR3, the DNA is TGTGCCAGTAGTAGGTTCTCCGAGGGAATCAACTATGGCTACACCTTC.

This chain links TRBV19 with TRBJ2-7, with TRBD2 matching over 9 bases. CDR1 LNHDA and CDR2 SQIVND come from the germline V gene (reference sequence). With 3 bases clipped from V and 3 bases from J, the junction kept 3 bases outside the gene matches. The length of the CDR3 is 14 residues. CDR3 nucleotides: TGTGCCAGTAGTATCGGACTAGCGAACTACGAGCAGTACTTC. It translates to CASSIGLANYEQYF.

This sequence joins TRBV30 and TRBJ1-2; the D is unclear. Looked up from germline, CDR1 is GTSNPN and CDR2 is SVGIG (reference sequence). Trimming pared 0 bases from V and 0 bases from J, leaving 8 bases between. This CDR3 contains 14 residues. Here the CDR3 reads CAWSVPPANYGYTF. The CDR3 DNA follows: TGTGCCTGGAGTGTACCACCAGCTAACTATGGCTACACCTTC. The complete variable domain, with remaining parts taken from reference TRBV30 and TRBJ1-2, reads SQTIHQWPATLVQPVGSPLSLECTVEGTSNPNLYWYRQAAGRGLQLLFYSVGIGQISSEVPQNLSASRPQDRQFILSSKKLLLSDSGFYLCAWSVPPANYGYTFGSGTRLTVV.

The chain combines TRBV6-2 or TRBV6-3 with TRBJ2-2, with D possibly matching TRBD1 (6 bases). Per germline, CDR1 MNHEY and CDR2 SVGEGT. The ends were cut back, 5 bases at V and 5 bases at J, with 9 bases in the middle. This CDR3 comprises 13 residues. The CDR3 DNA sequence: TGTGCCAGCAGTCCAGGGGTTACCGGGGAGCTGTTTTTT. Translating it yields CASSPGVTGELFF.

The rearrangement uses TRBV5-1 and TRBJ2-2, with 8 bases identical to TRBD1. Unmatched junction bases numbered 1, after V lost 0 bases and J lost 3 bases. The germline V gene encodes CDR1 SGHRS and CDR2 YFSETQ. CDR3 length equals 15 residues. CDR3 protein: CASSLGGQDTGELFF. The DNA for the CDR3 is TGCGCCAGCAGCTTGGGGGGACAGGACACCGGGGAGCTGTTTTTT.

The genes are TRBV4-1 and TRBJ2-7; D possibly corresponds to TRBD1 (5 bases). CDR3 length equals 15 residues. The V and J ends lost 1 base and 0 bases respectively, with 10 bases between them. From germline, CDR1 is MGHRA and CDR2 YSYEKL. The CDR3 DNA reads TGCGCCAGCAGCCAAGGCCCACAGGACTCCTACGAGCAGTACTTC. Protein sequence: CASSQGPQDSYEQYF.

The V and J genes are TRBV24-1 and TRBJ2-1; 14 bases match TRBD2. The CDR3 covers 17 residues. Germline CDR1 KGHDR, CDR2 SFDVKD. The junction had 7 bases not matched to a gene; V was cut back by 3 bases and J by 7 bases. CDR3 protein: CATSDGLAGGGANEQFF. CDR3 coding DNA: TGTGCCACCAGTGATGGACTAGCGGGGGGAGGCGCGAATGAGCAGTTCTTC.

The J gene is TRBJ1-1, the V gene TRBV27, with TRBD1 identical over 9 bases. CDR3 length equals 15 residues. Germline V gene sequence: CDR1 MNHEY, CDR2 SMNVEV (reference sequence). V lost 4 bases, J lost 7 bases, and 10 bases stayed unmatched. The DNA for the CDR3 is TGTGCCAGCAGTTCGCCGACAGGGGGACGGGGTGAAGCTTTCTTT. Protein: CASSSPTGGRGEAFF.

The chain is built from TRBV28 and TRBJ1-5, with D maybe TRBD1 (6 bases). The CDR3 runs to 13 residues. Germline V gene sequence: CDR1 MDHEN, CDR2 SYDVKM. Trimming pared 6 bases from V and 2 bases from J, leaving 8 bases between. The CDR3 coding sequence is TGTGCCAGCAGCTGGACAGGCAATCAGCCCCAGCATTTT. Amino acid sequence: CASSWTGNQPQHF.

The chain carries TRBV19 and TRBJ2-1; D possibly uses TRBD1 or TRBD2 (6 bases each). Germline CDR1 and CDR2: LNHDA and SQIVND (reference sequence). Deletions cut 5 bases from V and 3 bases from J, with 23 bases between. The CDR3 runs to 18 residues. CDR3 sequence (DNA): TGTGCCAGTAGTTCGGGTTCCGGGGGCCAATATAACTACAATGAGCAGTTCTTC. Translated: CASSSGSGGQYNYNEQFF.